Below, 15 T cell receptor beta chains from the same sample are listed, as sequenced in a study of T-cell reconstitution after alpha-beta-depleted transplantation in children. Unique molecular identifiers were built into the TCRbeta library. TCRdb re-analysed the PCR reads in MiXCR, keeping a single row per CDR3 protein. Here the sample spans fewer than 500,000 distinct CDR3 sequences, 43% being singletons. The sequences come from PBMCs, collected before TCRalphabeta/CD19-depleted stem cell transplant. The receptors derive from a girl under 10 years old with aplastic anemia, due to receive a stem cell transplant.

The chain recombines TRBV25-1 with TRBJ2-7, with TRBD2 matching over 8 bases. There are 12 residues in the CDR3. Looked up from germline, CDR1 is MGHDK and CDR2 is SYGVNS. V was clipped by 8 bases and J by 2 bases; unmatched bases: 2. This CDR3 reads CASRSGTYEQYF. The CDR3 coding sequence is TGTGCCAGCCGTAGCGGGACCTACGAGCAGTACTTC.

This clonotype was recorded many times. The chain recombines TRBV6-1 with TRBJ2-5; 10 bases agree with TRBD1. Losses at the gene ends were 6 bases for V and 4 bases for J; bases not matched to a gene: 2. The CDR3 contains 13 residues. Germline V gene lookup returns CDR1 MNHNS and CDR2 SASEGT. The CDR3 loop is CASSRDRGETQYF. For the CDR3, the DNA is TGTGCCAGCAGCCGGGACAGGGGAGAGACCCAGTACTTC.

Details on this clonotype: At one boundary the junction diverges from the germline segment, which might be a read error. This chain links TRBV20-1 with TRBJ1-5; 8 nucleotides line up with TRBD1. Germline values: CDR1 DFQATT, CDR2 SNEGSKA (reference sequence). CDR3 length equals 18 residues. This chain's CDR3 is CCARPFQGASNSNQPQHF. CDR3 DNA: TGCTGTGCTAGACCGTTCCAGGGGGCGTCGAATAGCAATCAGCCCCAGCATTTT.

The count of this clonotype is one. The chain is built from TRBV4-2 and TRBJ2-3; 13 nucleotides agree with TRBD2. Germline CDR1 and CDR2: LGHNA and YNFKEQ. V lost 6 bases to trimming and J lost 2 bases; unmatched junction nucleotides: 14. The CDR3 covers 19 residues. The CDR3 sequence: CASSPDRRGLAGFTDTQYF. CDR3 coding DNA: TGTGCCAGCAGTCCGGACAGACGGGGACTAGCGGGATTCACAGATACGCAGTATTTT.

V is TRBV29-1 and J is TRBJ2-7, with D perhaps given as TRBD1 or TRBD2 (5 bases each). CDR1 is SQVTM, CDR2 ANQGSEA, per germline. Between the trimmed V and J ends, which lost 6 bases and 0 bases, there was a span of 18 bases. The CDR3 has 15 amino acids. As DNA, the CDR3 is TGCAGCGTAGCGAATACAGGAGGAAACTCCTACGAGCAGTACTTC. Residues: CSVANTGGNSYEQYF.

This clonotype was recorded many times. In DNA form, the CDR3 reads TGTGCCAGCAGCTTATATCCAGCAAACACAGATACGCAGTATTTT. It translates to CASSLYPANTDTQYF. The rearrangement links TRBV7-3 to TRBJ2-3; D unresolved. With 2 bases removed from V and 2 bases from J, the gap between germline ends came to 11 bases. The CDR3 loop spans 15 amino acids. The germline gives CDR1 SGHTA, CDR2 FQGTGA.

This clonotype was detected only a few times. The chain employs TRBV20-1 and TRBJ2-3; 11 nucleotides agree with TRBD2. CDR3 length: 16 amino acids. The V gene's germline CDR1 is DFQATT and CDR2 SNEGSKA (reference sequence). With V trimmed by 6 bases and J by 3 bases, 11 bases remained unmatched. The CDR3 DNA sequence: TGCAGTGCCCCGATGACTAGCGGGATTGGGACAGATACGCAGTATTTT. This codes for CSAPMTSGIGTDTQYF.

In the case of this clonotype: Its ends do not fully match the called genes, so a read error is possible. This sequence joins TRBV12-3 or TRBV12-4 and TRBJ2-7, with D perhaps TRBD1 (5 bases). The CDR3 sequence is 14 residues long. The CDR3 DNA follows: TGTTCCAGCAGTTTAGTAGAAGGGGCGCGCGAGCAGTACTTC. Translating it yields CSSSLVEGAREQYF.

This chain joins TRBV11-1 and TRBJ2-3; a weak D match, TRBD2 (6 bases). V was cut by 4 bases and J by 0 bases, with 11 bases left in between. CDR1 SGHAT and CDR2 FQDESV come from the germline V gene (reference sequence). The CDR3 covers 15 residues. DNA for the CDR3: TGTGCCAGCAGCTCTCCGGGACTGAGCACAGATACGCAGTATTTT. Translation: CASSSPGLSTDTQYF.

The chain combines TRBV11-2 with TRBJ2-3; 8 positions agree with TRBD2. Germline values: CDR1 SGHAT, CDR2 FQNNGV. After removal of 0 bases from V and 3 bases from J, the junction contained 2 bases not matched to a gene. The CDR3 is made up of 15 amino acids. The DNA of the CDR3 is TGTGCCAGCAGCTTAGAGCGGGGGGCAACAGATACGCAGTATTTT. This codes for CASSLERGATDTQYF. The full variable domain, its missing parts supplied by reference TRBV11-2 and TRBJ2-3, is EAGVAQSPRYKIIEKRQSVAFWCNPISGHATLYWYQQILGQGPKLLIQFQNNGVVDDSQLPKDRFSAERLKGVDSTLKIQPAKLEDSAVYLCASSLERGATDTQYFGPGTRLTVL.

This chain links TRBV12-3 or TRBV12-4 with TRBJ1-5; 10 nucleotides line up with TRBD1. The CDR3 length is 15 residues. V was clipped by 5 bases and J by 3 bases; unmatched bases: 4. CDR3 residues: CASSPGQGINQPQHF. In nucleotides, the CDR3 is TGTGCCAGCAGTCCGGGACAGGGGATCAATCAGCCCCAGCATTTT.

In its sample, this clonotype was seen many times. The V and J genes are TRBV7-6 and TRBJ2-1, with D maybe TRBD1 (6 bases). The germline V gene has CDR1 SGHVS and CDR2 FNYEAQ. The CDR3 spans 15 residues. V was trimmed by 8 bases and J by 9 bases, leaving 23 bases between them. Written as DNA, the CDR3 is TGTGCCAGCGCGATATCTCAGGGGACATCTACTGAGCAGTTCTTC. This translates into CASAISQGTSTEQFF. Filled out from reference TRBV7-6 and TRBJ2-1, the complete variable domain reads GAGVSQSPRYKVTKRGQDVALRCDPISGHVSLYWYRQALGQGPEFLTYFNYEAQQDKSGLPNDRFSAERPEGSISTLTIQRTEQRDSAMYRCASAISQGTSTEQFFGPGTRLTVL.

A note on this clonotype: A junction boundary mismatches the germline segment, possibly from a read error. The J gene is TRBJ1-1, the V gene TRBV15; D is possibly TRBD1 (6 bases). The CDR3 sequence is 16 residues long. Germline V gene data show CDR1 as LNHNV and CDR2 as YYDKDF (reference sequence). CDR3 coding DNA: TGTGCCACCAGCAGAGATTACCCGGGGAGGGACACTGAAGTTTTCTTT. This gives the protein CATSRDYPGRDTEVFF.

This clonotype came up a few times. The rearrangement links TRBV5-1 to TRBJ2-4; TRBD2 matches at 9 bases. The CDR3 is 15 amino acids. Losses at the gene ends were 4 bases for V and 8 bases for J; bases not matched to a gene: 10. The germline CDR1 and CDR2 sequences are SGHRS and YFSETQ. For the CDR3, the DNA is TGCGCCAGCAGCGTTGGGACCGAGCGGGGGGACATTCAGTACTTC. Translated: CASSVGTERGDIQYF.

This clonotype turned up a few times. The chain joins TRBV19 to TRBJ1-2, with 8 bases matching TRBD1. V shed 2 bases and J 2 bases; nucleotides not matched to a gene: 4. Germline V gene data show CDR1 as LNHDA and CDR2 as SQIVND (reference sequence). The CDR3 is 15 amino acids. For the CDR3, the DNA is TGTGCCAGTAGTATAAAAACAGGGGGAAACTATGGCTACACCTTC. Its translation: CASSIKTGGNYGYTF.